The 29 T cell receptor beta chains reported below all come from one sample, sequenced in a study of T cells in Graves' hyperthyroidism and ophthalmopathy. RNA transcripts yielded amplified TCR beta CDR3 regions. Researchers ran a first-round RT-PCR on the TCR CDR3 using the HTBI primer set. A single record per CDR3 protein comes from TCRdb applying MiXCR to the multiplex PCR reads. This table holds some 550,000 distinct CDR3 sequences, more than 20% found once. The sequencing sample was made of blood. These receptors came from a man aged 18 to 35 with Graves' hyperthyroidism.

This clonotype was detected ten times or more. The rearrangement uses TRBV6-5 and TRBJ2-5; the D gene could be TRBD1 or TRBD2 (5 bases each). Germline CDR1 is MNHEY and CDR2 is SVGAGI. The CDR3 is 13 amino acids. The V end lost 6 bases, the J end lost 1 base, and 9 bases lay between the germline ends. This CDR3 is CASRRGPQETQYF. The CDR3 DNA sequence: TGTGCCAGCAGACGGGGACCCCAAGAGACCCAGTACTTC.

There are many counts of this clonotype. The V and J genes are TRBV4-2 and TRBJ2-7; TRBD1 is a possible D gene (5 bases). CDR1 LGHNA and CDR2 YNFKEQ come from the germline V gene. The germline V and J ends were trimmed by 0 bases and 2 bases, with 11 bases remaining between them. CDR3 length equals 15 residues. The CDR3 DNA reads TGTGCCAGCAGCCAAGAGCTGGGGCCTACCTACGAGCAGTACTTC. Translated: CASSQELGPTYEQYF.

This clonotype has a handful of counts. The chain employs TRBV6-1 and TRBJ2-3; D possibly corresponds to TRBD1 (5 bases). V gave up 6 bases and J gave up 2 bases, with 18 bases separating them. The CDR3 has 16 amino acids. CDR1 is MNHNS and CDR2 is SASEGT in the germline V gene. The CDR3 DNA sequence: TGTGCCAGCAGGGGGCCCGCCCCGTCTCTCACAGATACGCAGTATTTT. Residues: CASRGPAPSLTDTQYF.

V gene TRBV20-1 combines with J gene TRBJ1-1; tentatively, D is TRBD1 (5 bases). The CDR3 loop spans 15 amino acids. Germline V gene data show CDR1 as DFQATT and CDR2 as SNEGSKA (reference sequence). V dropped 0 bases and J dropped 3 bases, with 14 bases sitting between them. The CDR3 reads CSARDGDGGDTEAFF. The CDR3 nucleotides are TGCAGTGCTAGAGATGGGGACGGGGGGGACACTGAAGCTTTCTTT.

This clonotype has at least ten counts. V and J are TRBV28 and TRBJ1-5; no firm D call. Germline loops: CDR1 MDHEN, CDR2 SYDVKM. V lost 5 bases and J 5 bases, leaving 16 bases between the germline ends. CDR3 length: 15 residues. The CDR3 is CASSPTGQLHQPQHF. CDR3 DNA: TGTGCCAGCAGTCCCACTGGGCAGCTTCATCAGCCCCAGCATTTT.

A few counts support this clonotype. The chain carries TRBV12-3 or TRBV12-4 and TRBJ2-5; D is possibly TRBD2 (5 bases). Trimming pared 7 bases from V and 1 base from J, leaving 7 bases between. This CDR3 region has 12 residues. The CDR3 DNA sequence: TGTGCCAGCACCCGGGGCCAAGAGACCCAGTACTTC. Residues: CASTRGQETQYF.

This clonotype was counted many times. The chain is built from TRBV12-3 or TRBV12-4 and TRBJ1-1, with 7 bases matching TRBD1. The CDR3 extends over 14 amino acids. With 7 bases clipped from V and 4 bases from J, the junction kept 9 bases outside the gene matches. This CDR3 reads CASNRQGGVTEAFF. As DNA, the CDR3 is TGTGCCAGCAACCGACAGGGTGGAGTCACTGAAGCTTTCTTT.

There are many counts of this clonotype. This chain uses TRBV27 with TRBJ2-6, with D tentatively TRBD2 (6 bases). This CDR3 contains 15 residues. Germline V gives CDR1 MNHEY, CDR2 SMNVEV (reference sequence). The V end was cut by 2 bases, the J end by 8 bases, with 13 bases between. For the CDR3, the DNA is TGTGCCAGCAGTTTACTACGGGAGAGCTCCAACGTCCTGACTTTC. This sequence encodes CASSLLRESSNVLTF.

This clonotype was seen ten or more times. The chain carries TRBV2 and TRBJ2-7; D not resolved. Germline CDR1 is SNHLY and CDR2 is FYNNEI. This CDR3 region has 13 residues. With 2 bases removed from V and 6 bases from J, the gap between germline ends came to 11 bases. As DNA, the CDR3 is TGTGCCAGCAGTGAAATTGGTGGGGTCGAGCAGTACTTC. Protein: CASSEIGGVEQYF.

Ten or more counts support this clonotype. The chain has TRBV19 and TRBJ1-5; D remains ambiguous. This CDR3 contains 14 residues. The germline V gene has CDR1 LNHDA and CDR2 SQIVND (reference sequence). V was shortened by 5 bases and J by 4 bases, with 12 bases between the two germline ends. CDR3 sequence reads: CASSLRAGNQPQHF. CDR3 coding DNA: TGTGCCAGTAGTCTCCGGGCGGGTAATCAGCCCCAGCATTTT.

This chain connects TRBV4-1 to TRBJ1-1; D perhaps matches TRBD1 (5 bases). The CDR3 has 15 residues. CDR1 is MGHRA and CDR2 is YSYEKL in the germline V gene. V was pared by 0 bases and J by 9 bases, with 17 bases between. CDR3 coding DNA: TGCGCCAGCAGCCAAGACCGGGACTTCCCGGGGCAAGCTTTCTTT. Residues: CASSQDRDFPGQAFF.

The V and J genes are TRBV5-6 and TRBJ1-5, with D possibly TRBD1 on 5 matching bases. Germline CDR1 SGHDT, CDR2 YYEEEE. This CDR3 spans 16 amino acids. With 2 bases removed from V and 0 bases from J, the gap between germline ends came to 12 bases. CDR3 in amino acids: CASSFQGSDSNQPQHF. Here the CDR3 DNA reads TGTGCCAGCAGCTTTCAGGGATCGGATAGCAATCAGCCCCAGCATTTT.

To note about this clonotype: Just one base apart from a much larger clone, this may be a read error. This chain links TRBV4-2 with TRBJ2-5; a weak D match, TRBD2 (5 bases). Germline CDR1 is LGHNA and CDR2 is YNFKEQ. This CDR3 has 14 residues. V lost 2 bases and J 2 bases, leaving 9 bases between the germline ends. As DNA, the CDR3 is TGTGCCAGCAGCCAAAGCGGCAGACAAGAGACCCAGTACTTC. Protein: CASSQSGRQETQYF.

This clonotype was detected ten times or more. This sequence joins TRBV27 and TRBJ2-2; possible D gene TRBD2, 5 bases. From germline, CDR1 is MNHEY and CDR2 SMNVEV (reference sequence). The CDR3 has 15 amino acids. The V end lost 5 bases, the J end lost 1 base, and 11 bases lay between the germline ends. CDR3 DNA sequence: TGTGCCAGCAGTATTATGGCGGGGAACACCGGGGAGCTGTTTTTT. This translates into CASSIMAGNTGELFF.

This clonotype was counted many times. This rearrangement joins TRBV12-3 or TRBV12-4 to TRBJ1-5; TRBD1 might be the D (5 bases). The V end was cut by 7 bases, the J end by 2 bases, with 12 bases between. The CDR3 has 14 amino acids. DNA of the CDR3: TGTGCCAGCACCATAGGACATGGCAATCAGCCCCAGCATTTT. Translation gives CASTIGHGNQPQHF.

Ten or more counts support this clonotype. This chain connects TRBV24-1 to TRBJ1-5; no firm D call. Trimming shortened V by 3 bases and J by 4 bases, and 3 bases separated the two germline ends. The CDR3 runs 12 residues. In germline, CDR1 is KGHDR, CDR2 SFDVKD. The CDR3 region is CATSDTNQPQHF. The CDR3 DNA reads TGTGCCACCAGTGATACGAATCAGCCCCAGCATTTT.

This clonotype was detected many times. The V call is TRBV6-2 or TRBV6-3, the J call TRBJ2-7, with D uncertain. CDR1 is MNHEY and CDR2 is SVGEGT in the germline V gene. This CDR3 has 11 residues. V was cut by 10 bases and J by 4 bases, with 11 bases left in between. The chain's CDR3 is CATTIRYEQYF. CDR3 DNA sequence: TGTGCCACCACCATACGTTACGAGCAGTACTTC.

This chain links TRBV2 with TRBJ2-5; TRBD2 matches 9 bases. The length of the CDR3 is 15 residues. The V gene end was trimmed by 2 bases and the J gene end by 2 bases; junction bases not matched to a gene: 3. Germline CDR1 SNHLY, CDR2 FYNNEI. The CDR3 DNA is TGTGCCAGCAGTGAAAATCTAGCGGGGCAAGAGACCCAGTACTTC. It yields the protein CASSENLAGQETQYF.

The sample holds many counts of this clonotype. The chain carries TRBV20-1 and TRBJ1-2; tentative D call: TRBD1 (6 bases). Trimming shortened V by 3 bases and J by 1 base, and 12 bases separated the two germline ends. The CDR3 is made up of 14 amino acids. CDR1 is DFQATT, CDR2 SNEGSKA, per germline (reference sequence). The CDR3 loop is CSASTGHYNYGYTF. DNA for the CDR3: TGCAGTGCTAGCACGGGACACTATAACTATGGCTACACCTTC.

A note on this clonotype: A much more abundant neighbour one base away suggests this may be a read error. This rearrangement joins TRBV6-1 to TRBJ1-1; D is perhaps TRBD1 (5 bases). There are 17 residues in the CDR3. V dropped 11 bases and J dropped 1 base, with 26 bases sitting between them. CDR1 and CDR2 from the germline V gene are MNHNS and SASEGT. The chain's CDR3 is CAGITWGYPFQNTEAFF. CDR3 in DNA: TGTGCCGGCATCACCTGGGGGTACCCTTTTCAGAACACTGAAGCTTTCTTT.

Only a few counts were recorded for this clonotype. The chain has TRBV7-2 and TRBJ1-1, with D maybe TRBD1 (5 bases). Germline values: CDR1 SGHTA, CDR2 FQGNSA. The V gene lost 0 bases and the J gene lost 2 bases, with 10 bases spanning the gap. This CDR3 region has 15 residues. CDR3 amino acids: CASSLAKGLNTEAFF. The CDR3 DNA reads as TGTGCCAGCAGCTTAGCGAAGGGACTAAACACTGAAGCTTTCTTT. Together with reference TRBV7-2 and TRBJ1-1, the CDR3 gives the full variable domain: GAGVSQSPSNKVTEKGKDVELRCDPISGHTALYWYRQSLGQGLEFLIYFQGNSAPDKSGLPSDRFSAERTGGSVSTLTIQRTQQEDSAVYLCASSLAKGLNTEAFFGQGTRLTVV.

This clonotype has a count of ten or more. CDR3 in DNA: TGTGCCAGCAGTTTCAGGGATGGGTCGACTGAAGCTTTCTTT. It codes for CASSFRDGSTEAFF. V gene TRBV28 combines with J gene TRBJ1-1; D may be TRBD1 (5 bases). Per the germline V gene, CDR1 is MDHEN and CDR2 is SYDVKM. The V gene lost 3 bases and the J gene lost 5 bases, with 13 bases spanning the gap. CDR3 length: 14 residues.

The rearrangement links TRBV6-1 to TRBJ1-5, with a weak D call TRBD1 (5 bases). Between the trimmed V and J ends, which lost 2 bases and 2 bases, there was a span of 10 bases. Germline V gives CDR1 MNHNS, CDR2 SASEGT. The CDR3 sequence is 15 residues long. The CDR3 loop reads CASSETGGGNQPQHF. The CDR3 DNA reads TGTGCCAGCAGTGAAACAGGAGGAGGCAATCAGCCCCAGCATTTT.

This clonotype was detected only a few times. The rearrangement uses TRBV12-3 or TRBV12-4 and TRBJ1-4; possible D gene TRBD1, 5 bases. V lost 5 bases, J lost 1 base, and 8 bases lay in between. The CDR3 is 14 amino acids. CDR3 loop: CASSVDRTNEKLFF. CDR3 bases: TGTGCCAGCAGTGTTGACAGAACTAATGAAAAACTGTTTTTT.

This CDR3 is CAWRTGKVSYEQYF. The CDR3 coding sequence is TGTGCCTGGAGGACAGGGAAGGTTTCCTACGAGCAGTACTTC. The chain uses TRBV30 and TRBJ2-7; TRBD1 matches 7 bases. The CDR3 spans 14 residues. Germline V gene data show CDR1 as GTSNPN and CDR2 as SVGIG (reference sequence). J lost 1 base, V lost 3 bases, and 6 bases had no gene match.

The table lists this clonotype with many counts. The chain uses TRBV29-1 and TRBJ2-5; TRBD2 matches at 8 bases. The CDR3 contains 13 residues. V gave up 7 bases and J gave up 4 bases; unmatched junction bases: 8. In germline, CDR1 is SQVTM, CDR2 ANQGSEA. The CDR3 bases are TGCAGCGCGTCCACGGGGGGGCCAGAGACCCAGTACTTC. As protein: CSASTGGPETQYF.

This clonotype has a count of ten or more. J is TRBJ1-5 and V is TRBV6-2 or TRBV6-3; D remains unclear. Germline V CDR1 and CDR2: MNHEY, SVGEGT. This CDR3 is built from 16 residues. The germline V and J ends were trimmed by 0 bases and 5 bases, with 14 bases remaining between them. CDR3 DNA sequence: TGTGCCAGCAGTTACTCCGGATCGTCGTGGTATCAGCCCCAGCATTTT. Translating gives CASSYSGSSWYQPQHF.

This clonotype was seen many times. V gene TRBV12-3 or TRBV12-4 combines with J gene TRBJ1-5, with 7 bases matching TRBD1. CDR3 length: 15 residues. With 5 bases clipped from V and 0 bases from J, the junction kept 4 bases outside the gene matches. CDR3 nucleotide sequence: TGTGCCAGCAGTCCCAGGGGGTATAGCAATCAGCCCCAGCATTTT. Translation gives CASSPRGYSNQPQHF.

This clonotype was seen at least ten times. V usage is TRBV12-5 and J usage is TRBJ1-1; D unclear. The CDR3 consists of 14 residues. V was pared by 3 bases and J by 1 base, with 9 bases between. Germline assignment: CDR1 LGHNT and CDR2 FRNRAP. CDR3 residues: CASGFGAGNTEAFF. The CDR3 region has the DNA TGTGCTAGTGGTTTTGGCGCGGGGAACACTGAAGCTTTCTTT.